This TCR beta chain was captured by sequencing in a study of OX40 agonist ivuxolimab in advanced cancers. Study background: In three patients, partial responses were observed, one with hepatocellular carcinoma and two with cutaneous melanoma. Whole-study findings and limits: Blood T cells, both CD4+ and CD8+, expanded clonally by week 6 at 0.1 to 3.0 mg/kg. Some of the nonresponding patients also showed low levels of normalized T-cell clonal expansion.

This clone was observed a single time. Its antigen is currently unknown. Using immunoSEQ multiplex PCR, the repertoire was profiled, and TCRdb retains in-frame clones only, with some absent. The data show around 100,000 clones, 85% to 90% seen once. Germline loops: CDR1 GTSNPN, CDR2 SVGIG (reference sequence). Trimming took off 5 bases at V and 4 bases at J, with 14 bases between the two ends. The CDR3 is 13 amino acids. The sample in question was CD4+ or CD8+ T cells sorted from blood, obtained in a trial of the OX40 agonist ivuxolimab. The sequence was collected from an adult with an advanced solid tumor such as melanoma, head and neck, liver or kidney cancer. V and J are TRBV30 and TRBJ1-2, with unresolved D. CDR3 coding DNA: TGTGCCTGGTATGGTCCCAGCGGCTATGGCTACACCTTC. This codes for CAWYGPSGYGYTF.